This TCR beta chain was recovered during a study of T cell responses to AZD1222 COVID-19 vaccine. Note on this clone: Its antigen remains unknown.

The study's findings and limits: It should be noted that donors were predominantly white British and more often female, and clonal diversity was possibly underestimated.

V dropped 6 bases and J dropped 3 bases, with 18 bases sitting between them. The germline gives CDR1 LNHDA, CDR2 SQIVND (reference sequence). The CDR3 length is 15 residues. The repertoire was sequenced with immunoSEQ multiplex PCR; TCRdb's copy has only in-frame clones and lacks some. The sample includes 150,000 or so clones, more than 85% of them seen just once. The clonotype was recovered from an adult in good health. The sample here was peripheral blood, taken on day 0 of AZD1222 vaccination. The chain carries TRBV19 and TRBJ2-7; D might be TRBD1 (5 bases). The CDR3 reads CASSSRRDRVYEQYF. CDR3 sequence (DNA): TGTGCCAGTAGCAGTCGTCGAGACAGAGTCTACGAGCAGTACTTC. Combining the CDR3 with reference TRBV19 and TRBJ2-7 gives the whole variable domain DGGITQSPKYLFRKEGQNVTLSCEQNLNHDAMYWYRQDPGQGLRLIYYSQIVNDFQKGDIAEGYSVSREKKESFPLTVTSAQKNPTAFYLCASSSRRDRVYEQYFGPGTRLTVT.